This is a list of T cell receptor beta chains from one sample in a study of blood T cell repertoires in COVID-19. Some clones are missing from TCRdb's copy, which holds only in-frame ones; the method was immunoSEQ multiplex PCR. The sample holds 150,000 to 200,000 clones; approximately 82% are singletons and the top ten take approximately 22%. The sequencing input was peripheral blood. These TCRs come from a woman older than 75 with acute or convalescent COVID-19. The CDR3 runs from the conserved cysteine through the conserved F or W. The D gene is left open where the match is weak. Only some rows state a clone size, as once, few, many or a class for expanded clones.

D	size	J	V	CDR3	DNA
TRBD1	NA	TRBJ1-1	TRBV19	CASSLDDRERAEAFF	TGTGCCAGTAGTCTGGACGACAGGGAAAGGGCTGAAGCTTTCTTT
NA	NA	TRBJ2-2	TRBV18	CASSLNQGNTGELFF	TGTGCCAGCTCACTTAACCAGGGAAACACCGGGGAGCTGTTTTTT
NA	NA	TRBJ1-5	TRBV27	CASSPTRASNQPQHF	TGTGCCAGCAGCCCCACCAGGGCAAGCAATCAGCCCCAGCATTTT
TRBD2	once	TRBJ2-3	TRBV5-1	CASSFRTSGTDTQYF	TGCGCCAGCAGCTTCCGGACTAGCGGCACAGATACGCAGTATTTT
NA	NA	TRBJ2-7	TRBV7-8	CASSLEDISYEQYF	TGTGCCAGCAGCTTAGAGGACATATCCTACGAGCAGTACTTC
TRBD2	NA	TRBJ2-7	TRBV18	CASSLASGSFIEQYF	TGTGCCAGCTCACTGGCTAGCGGGAGTTTTATCGAGCAGTACTTC
NA	few	TRBJ2-7	TRBV4-1	CASSPPYPRQFIYEQYF	TGCGCCAGCAGTCCCCCCTACCCGAGACAGTTCATCTACGAGCAGTACTTC
NA	NA	TRBJ2-5	TRBV19	CASRRTEQETQYF	TGTGCCAGTCGGAGGACAGAGCAAGAGACCCAGTACTTC
NA	NA	TRBJ2-7	TRBV3-1/TRBV3-2	CASSPRTDSYEQYF	TGTGCCAGCAGCCCAAGGACAGATTCCTACGAGCAGTACTTC
NA	NA	TRBJ1-1	TRBV9	CASSVVGREVTEAFF	TGTGCCAGCAGCGTAGTAGGCAGGGAAGTGACTGAAGCTTTCTTT
NA	NA	TRBJ1-1	TRBV5-1	CASSLNRETEAFF	TGCGCCAGCAGCTTGAACAGGGAAACTGAAGCTTTCTTT
NA	NA	TRBJ1-5	TRBV4-1	CASSQDWQGTYSNQPQHF	TGCGCCAGCAGCCAAGACTGGCAGGGCACCTATAGCAATCAGCCCCAGCATTTT
TRBD1	NA	TRBJ2-1	TRBV5-4	CASSSGQGNEQFF	TGTGCCAGCAGCTCCGGACAGGGCAATGAGCAGTTCTTC
TRBD2	NA	TRBJ2-3	TRBV25-1	CATSLAKGTDTQYF	TGTGCCACCTCACTAGCGAAAGGCACAGATACGCAGTATTTT
TRBD1	NA	TRBJ1-1	TRBV6-2/TRBV6-3	CASSYIRGLSTEAFF	TGTGCCAGCAGTTATATCAGGGGGTTATCTACTGAAGCTTTCTTT
TRBD1	NA	TRBJ1-2	TRBV3-1/TRBV3-2	CASSQETGQGADYGYTF	TGTGCCAGCAGCCAAGAAACGGGACAGGGGGCAGACTATGGCTACACCTTC
NA	NA	TRBJ1-2	TRBV6-5	CASRAGDYGYTF	TGTGCCAGCAGGGCGGGGGACTATGGCTACACCTTC
NA	NA	TRBJ2-3	TRBV7-6	CASSITRGTDTQYF	TGTGCCAGCAGCATTACTCGGGGCACAGATACGCAGTATTTT
TRBD1	NA	TRBJ2-5	TRBV16	CPSSPGGLQETQYF	TGTCCCAGCAGCCCAGGGGGCCTGCAAGAGACCCAGTACTTC
TRBD2	NA	TRBJ2-1	TRBV27	CASSSPLAGTTSVGQFF	TGTGCCAGCAGTTCGCCGCTAGCGGGAACCACCTCGGTCGGGCAGTTCTTC
NA	once	TRBJ1-1	TRBV19	CASSTQQKYTEAFF	TGTGCCAGTAGTACCCAACAGAAGTACACTGAAGCTTTCTTT
TRBD1	NA	TRBJ1-1	TRBV25-1	CAAGRGDTEAFF	TGTGCAGCCGGCAGGGGGGACACTGAAGCTTTCTTT
TRBD1	NA	TRBJ2-5	TRBV29-1	CSVGQGVGKTQYF	TGCAGCGTCGGACAGGGGGTCGGAAAGACCCAGTACTTC
NA	NA	TRBJ1-3	TRBV10-3	CAITKQPPRNTIYF	TGTGCCATCACCAAACAGCCCCCGCGAAACACCATATATTTT
NA	NA	TRBJ1-1	TRBV7-9	CASSLVSGTEAFF	TGTGCCAGCAGCTTAGTCAGCGGCACTGAAGCTTTCTTT
TRBD2	NA	TRBJ2-3	TRBV10-3	CAISAMAGGPSDTQYF	TGTGCCATCAGTGCGATGGCGGGAGGGCCCTCGGATACGCAGTATTTT
NA	NA	TRBJ2-7	TRBV7-2	CASSLVPGSSYEQYF	TGTGCCAGCAGCTTAGTCCCAGGCAGTAGCTACGAGCAGTACTTC
TRBD1	NA	TRBJ1-1	TRBV19	CASSIEPRQGNTEAFF	TGTGCCAGTAGTATAGAGCCCCGACAGGGGAACACTGAAGCTTTCTTT
NA	NA	TRBJ2-1	TRBV19	CASSTPGHPYNEQFF	TGTGCCAGTAGTACACCGGGACATCCCTACAATGAGCAGTTCTTC
NA	NA	TRBJ1-3	TRBV6-6	CASSQTRGYGNTIYF	TGTGCCAGCAGCCAAACGCGGGGGTACGGAAACACCATATATTTT
NA	NA	TRBJ1-1	TRBV21-1	CASSKKGPGTEAFF	TGTGCCAGCAGCAAAAAGGGGCCGGGCACTGAAGCTTTCTTT